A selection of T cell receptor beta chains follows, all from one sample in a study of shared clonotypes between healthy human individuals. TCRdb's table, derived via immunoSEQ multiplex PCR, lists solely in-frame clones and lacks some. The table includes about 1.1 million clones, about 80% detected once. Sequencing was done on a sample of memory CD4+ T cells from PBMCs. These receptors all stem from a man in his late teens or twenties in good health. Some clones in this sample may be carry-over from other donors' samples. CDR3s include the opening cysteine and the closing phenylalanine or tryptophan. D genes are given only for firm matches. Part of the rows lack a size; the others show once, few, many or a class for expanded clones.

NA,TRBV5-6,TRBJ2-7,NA,CASSLVGQGALYF,NA
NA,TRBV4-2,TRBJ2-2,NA,CASSPDWNTGELFF,TGTGCCAGCAGCCCCGACTGGAACACCGGGGAGCTGTTTTTT
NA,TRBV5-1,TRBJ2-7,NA,CASSVPGAYEQYF,TGCGCCAGCAGCGTCCCGGGGGCCTACGAGCAGTACTTC
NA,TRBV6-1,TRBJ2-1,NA,CASSQTSKVQQFF,TGTGCCAGCAGCCAAACTTCAAAGGTTCAGCAGTTCTTC
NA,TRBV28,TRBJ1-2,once,CASSLTGARGYTF,TGTGCCAGCAGTTTAACGGGGGCGCGGGGCTACACCTTC
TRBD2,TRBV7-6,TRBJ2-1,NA,CASSYRPASGNSYNEQFF,TGTGCCAGCAGCTACAGACCGGCTAGCGGGAACTCCTACAATGAGCAGTTCTTC
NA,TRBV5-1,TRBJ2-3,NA,CASSLVKNTDTQYF,TGCGCCAGCAGCTTGGTTAAGAACACAGATACGCAGTATTTT
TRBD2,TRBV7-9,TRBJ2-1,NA,CASSPDAGLAIYNEQFF,TGTGCCAGCAGCCCCGACGCCGGACTAGCGATATACAATGAGCAGTTCTTC
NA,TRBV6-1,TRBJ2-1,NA,CASRDGAYNEQFF,TGTGCCAGCAGGGACGGGGCCTACAATGAGCAGTTCTTC
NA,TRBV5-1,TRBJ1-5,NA,CASSKTGLSNQPQHF,TGCGCCAGCAGTAAAACTGGACTTAGCAATCAGCCCCAGCATTTT
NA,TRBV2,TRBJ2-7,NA,CASSEGSRQYF,TGTGCCAGCAGTGAGGGGTCCCGGCAGTACTTC
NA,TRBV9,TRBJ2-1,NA,CASSYDGYNEQFF,TGTGCCAGCAGCTACGACGGGTACAATGAGCAGTTCTTC
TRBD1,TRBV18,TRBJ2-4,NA,CASSPPGQGGDIQYF,TGTGCCAGCTCACCACCGGGACAGGGGGGGGACATTCAGTACTTC
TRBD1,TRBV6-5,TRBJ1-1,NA,CASTDRVNTEAFF,TGTGCCAGCACCGACAGGGTGAACACTGAAGCTTTCTTT
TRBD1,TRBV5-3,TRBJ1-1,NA,CARSTTGLATEAFF,TGTGCCAGAAGTACGACAGGGTTGGCCACTGAAGCTTTCTTT